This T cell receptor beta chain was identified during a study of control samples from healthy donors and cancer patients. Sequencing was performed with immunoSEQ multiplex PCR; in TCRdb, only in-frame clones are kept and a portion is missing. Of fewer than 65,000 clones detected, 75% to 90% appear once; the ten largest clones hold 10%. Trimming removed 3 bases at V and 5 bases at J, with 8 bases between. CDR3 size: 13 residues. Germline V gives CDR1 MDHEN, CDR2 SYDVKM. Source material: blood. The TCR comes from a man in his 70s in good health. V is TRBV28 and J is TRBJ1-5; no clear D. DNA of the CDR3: TGTGCCAGCAGTTTTGACTCCCATCAGCCCCAGCATTTT. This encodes CASSFDSHQPQHF.